This T cell receptor beta chain was observed in a study of response to subunit inactivated influenza vaccine. Regarding the study as a whole: Authors suggested that a seasonal influenza vaccination recruits few new T cells each time.

Of note for this clonotype: The antigen remains undetermined.

TCRdb re-called the RT-PCR reads with MiXCR, one entry per CDR3 protein. The sample has fewer than 700,000 distinct CDR3 sequences; 13% are singletons. The CDR3 is 13 residues long. Trimming pared 5 bases from V and 4 bases from J, leaving 9 bases between. The V call is TRBV12-3 or TRBV12-4, the J call TRBJ1-5, with D perhaps matching TRBD1 (5 bases). This clonotype was sampled from a man in his fifties who received an inactivated influenza vaccine. The material was PBMCs from blood, obtained 40 to 50 days after vaccination. The CDR3 region is CASSRQRNQPQHF. CDR3 nucleotide sequence: TGTGCCAGCAGTAGACAGAGAAATCAGCCCCAGCATTTT.